The next 24 T cell receptor beta chains were all read from a single sample in a study of cytomegalovirus exposure and HLA in healthy donors. Sequencing used immunoSEQ multiplex PCR; TCRdb keeps in-frame clones, though not all of them. Of over 150,000 clones in the sample, 70% to 90% are singletons; the top ten hold 20% to 25%. Sequencing used PBMCs. Every receptor here comes from a man between 18 and 35 years old in good health and CMV-seropositive.

The chain employs TRBV7-6 and TRBJ1-6; 8 bases map to TRBD1. Germline V gene data show CDR1 as SGHVS and CDR2 as FNYEAQ. The CDR3 is 17 residues long. The junction had 16 bases not matched to a gene; V was cut back by 5 bases and J by 10 bases. The CDR3 region has the DNA TGTGCCAGCAGCCCATGGCTGGACAGGGATGTTGGATCACCCCTCCACTTT. Residues: CASSPWLDRDVGSPLHF.

This chain links TRBV5-6 with TRBJ2-1; maybe TRBD2 (6 bases). CDR1 is SGHDT, CDR2 YYEEEE, per germline. V was pared by 3 bases and J by 14 bases, with 15 bases between. The CDR3 has 12 residues. The CDR3 DNA reads as TGTGCCAGCAGCTCCGCGTCCCCGGGGGAGTTCTTC. Protein: CASSSASPGEFF. Based on the CDR3 plus reference TRBV5-6 and TRBJ2-1, the full variable domain is DAGVTQSPTHLIKTRGQQVTLRCSPKSGHDTVSWYQQALGQGPQFIFQYYEEEERQRGNFPDRFSGHQFPNYSSELNVNALLLGDSALYLCASSSASPGEFFGPGTRLTVL.

To note about this clone: A junction end diverges from the germline sequence, so it may reflect a read error. The genes are TRBV6-5 and TRBJ1-2; D is possibly TRBD1 (5 bases). The germline V gene encodes CDR1 MNHEY and CDR2 SVGAGI. The CDR3 covers 14 residues. DNA of the CDR3: TGTGCCATCAGTGACCAGGCAGGGAACTATGGCTACACCTTC. The encoded protein is CAISDQAGNYGYTF.

V is TRBV14 and J is TRBJ2-3; D not certain. Germline assignment: CDR1 SGHDN and CDR2 FVKESK. V gave up 1 base and J gave up 1 base, with 6 bases separating them. The CDR3 covers 14 residues. The CDR3 protein is CASSQGLGTDTQYF. Here the CDR3 DNA reads TGTGCCAGCAGCCAAGGGCTGGGCACAGATACGCAGTATTTT.

The genes are TRBV25-1 and TRBJ2-3, with 7 bases identical to TRBD2. In germline, CDR1 is MGHDK, CDR2 SYGVNS. Trimming removed 3 bases from V and 4 bases from J; junction bases left unmatched: 4. CDR3 size: 14 residues. CDR3 residues: CASSDGGVPDTQYF. CDR3 bases: TGTGCCAGCAGTGATGGGGGGGTCCCAGATACGCAGTATTTT.

This clone showed up just a few times. The chain is built from TRBV30 and TRBJ2-3, with 8 bases identical to TRBD1. CDR3 length: 14 amino acids. Germline V CDR1 and CDR2: GTSNPN, SVGIG (reference sequence). V lost 4 bases and J lost 4; bases outside the gene matches: 7. This CDR3 reads CAWTPQTGADTQYF. Here the CDR3 DNA reads TGTGCCTGGACCCCCCAGACAGGGGCAGATACGCAGTATTTT.

The chain recombines TRBV5-1 with TRBJ1-4, with D possibly TRBD1 on 6 matching bases. The CDR3 consists of 13 residues. V lost 5 bases, J lost 7 bases, and 12 bases lay in between. Germline V gene data show CDR1 as SGHRS and CDR2 as YFSETQ. The CDR3 loop reads CASRKGEGEKLFF. DNA of the CDR3: TGCGCCAGCAGGAAGGGGGAAGGTGAAAAACTGTTTTTT.

V is TRBV11-2 and J is TRBJ1-1; a weak D match, TRBD1 (6 bases). Germline CDR1 and CDR2: SGHAT and FQNNGV. V was pared by 7 bases and J by 6 bases, with 18 bases between. The CDR3 runs to 14 residues. The DNA for the CDR3 is TGTGCCAGCACCAAAGACAGGAGAAGATCTGAAGCTTTCTTT. Translated, it gives CASTKDRRRSEAFF.

The CDR3 DNA sequence: TGCGCCAGCAGCCCCACCTATAGGACAGAAGGAAACACCATATATTTT. Translated, it gives CASSPTYRTEGNTIYF. V usage is TRBV5-1 and J usage is TRBJ1-3, with D tentatively TRBD1 (6 bases). Trimming left V 4 bases short and J 4 bases short, with 18 bases between. CDR1 SGHRS and CDR2 YFSETQ come from the germline V gene. The CDR3 length is 16 residues.

This chain joins TRBV2 and TRBJ2-1; 12 nucleotides match TRBD2. The CDR3 is made up of 15 amino acids. The germline V gene has CDR1 SNHLY and CDR2 FYNNEI. With 6 bases clipped from V and 5 bases from J, the junction kept 5 bases outside the gene matches. The CDR3 bases are TGTGCCAGCAGCAGGACTAGCGGGGACGACAATGAGCAGTTCTTC. It yields the protein CASSRTSGDDNEQFF.

The rearrangement uses TRBV6-6 and TRBJ1-2; D might be TRBD1 (6 bases). With 5 bases removed from V and 2 bases from J, the gap between germline ends came to 15 bases. The CDR3 contains 15 residues. Germline V gives CDR1 MNHNY, CDR2 SVGAGI (reference sequence). This chain's CDR3 is CASSLSPTGNYGYTF. The CDR3 nucleotides read TGTGCCAGCAGTCTTTCCCCGACAGGAAACTATGGCTACACCTTC.

A few counts support this clone. The chain has TRBV2 and TRBJ2-7; TRBD1 aligns across 11 bases. This CDR3 is built from 14 residues. The V segment lost 8 bases and the J segment 3 bases; nucleotides outside the gene matches: 6. Germline CDR1 reads SNHLY; CDR2 reads FYNNEI. CDR3 DNA sequence: TGTGCCAGCCGCCGGGACAGGGGGTTCTACGAGCAGTACTTC. Protein: CASRRDRGFYEQYF.

V is TRBV5-8 and J is TRBJ1-5; a possible D gene is TRBD1 (5 bases). The ends were cut back, 2 bases at V and 7 bases at J, with 10 bases in the middle. CDR3 length equals 13 residues. CDR1 SGHTS and CDR2 YDEGEE come from the germline V gene. The CDR3 DNA is TGTGCCAGCAGCTTCGGGGACTTACAGCCCCAGCATTTT. It specifies CASSFGDLQPQHF.

V is TRBV7-2 and J is TRBJ2-1, with D possibly being TRBD1 (6 bases). CDR1 is SGHTA, CDR2 FQGNSA, per germline. This CDR3 has 14 amino acids. V was pared by 4 bases and J by 4 bases, with 11 bases between. DNA for the CDR3: TGTGCCAGCAGCTCGAGCCAGGGGTACAATGAGCAGTTCTTC. Translation gives CASSSSQGYNEQFF.

This rearrangement joins TRBV5-4 to TRBJ2-7, with TRBD1 matching 10 bases. V trimming: 8 bases; J trimming: 3 bases; junction bases outside the gene matches: 8. Germline values: CDR1 SGHNT, CDR2 YYREEE (reference sequence). This CDR3 comprises 14 residues. The CDR3, as DNA: TGTGCCAGTGGGACAGGGGACGGGGGCTACGAGCAGTACTTC. It codes for CASGTGDGGYEQYF.

The table lists this clone with a few counts. The rearrangement joins TRBV7-2 to TRBJ1-6; perhaps TRBD1 as D (6 bases). The CDR3 runs to 14 residues. CDR1 is SGHTA and CDR2 is FQGNSA in the germline V gene. The germline V and J ends were trimmed by 3 bases and 10 bases, with 13 bases remaining between them. The CDR3 coding sequence is TGTGCCAGCAGCTTGAGCACAGGGCACTCACCCCTCCACTTT. Amino acids: CASSLSTGHSPLHF.

The chain has TRBV9 and TRBJ2-2, with 7 bases aligning to TRBD1. The ends lost 3 bases at V and 1 base at J; junction bases unmatched: 6. Germline CDR1 and CDR2: SGDLS and YYNGEE. The CDR3 runs to 16 residues. CDR3 nucleotide sequence: TGTGCCAGCAGCGCCGCCGGGACAGTGAACACCGGGGAGCTGTTTTTT. This translates into CASSAAGTVNTGELFF.

This chain links TRBV20-1 with TRBJ1-4; 8 bases agree with TRBD1. CDR1 DFQATT and CDR2 SNEGSKA come from the germline V gene (reference sequence). The CDR3 is 11 residues long. V lost 3 bases and J lost 11; bases outside the gene matches: 2. DNA for the CDR3: TGCAGTGCTAGGGACAGGGTGAAACTGTTTTTT. Its translation: CSARDRVKLFF.

This clone turned up a few times. The chain recombines TRBV2 with TRBJ1-2; 7 bases align to TRBD1. Looked up from germline, CDR1 is SNHLY and CDR2 is FYNNEI. This CDR3 is built from 15 residues. J lost 2 bases, V lost 0 bases, and 3 bases had no gene match. CDR3 in amino acids: CASSEAPQGNYGYTF. The CDR3 coding sequence is TGTGCCAGCAGTGAAGCGCCACAGGGGAACTATGGCTACACCTTC.

The chain is built from TRBV27 and TRBJ2-1, with 9 bases that match TRBD1. With V trimmed by 4 bases and J by 8 bases, 6 bases remained unmatched. The CDR3 spans 14 residues. The germline V gene encodes CDR1 MNHEY and CDR2 SMNVEV (reference sequence). CDR3 loop: CASSSGQGRDEQFF. The CDR3 nucleotides are TGTGCCAGCAGTTCAGGACAGGGGAGGGATGAGCAGTTCTTC.

V and J are TRBV7-2 and TRBJ2-2; TRBD2 aligns across 7 bases. CDR3 length: 15 amino acids. Germline lookup yields CDR1 SGHTA and CDR2 FQGNSA. The junction had 8 bases not matched to a gene; V was cut back by 5 bases and J by 5 bases. In DNA form, the CDR3 reads TGTGCCAGCAGCCCTGGGGAGGGATGGACCGGGGAGCTGTTTTTT. The encoded protein is CASSPGEGWTGELFF.

The chain employs TRBV7-3 and TRBJ2-5, with 9 bases lining up with TRBD2. With 3 bases clipped from V and 5 bases from J, the junction kept 4 bases outside the gene matches. CDR1 is SGHTA, CDR2 FQGTGA, per germline. This CDR3 has 14 amino acids. As DNA, the CDR3 is TGTGCCAGCAGCTTGGCGGGAGGGGGCGAGACCCAGTACTTC. Its translation: CASSLAGGGETQYF.

The chain employs TRBV27 and TRBJ2-6; 7 bases are a match to TRBD1. Germline V lookup: CDR1 MNHEY, CDR2 SMNVEV (reference sequence). V dropped 0 bases and J dropped 4; count of bases not matched to a gene: 12. CDR3 length: 19 residues. The CDR3 is CASSLSNPTGAEGANVLTF. The CDR3 DNA follows: TGTGCCAGCAGTTTATCGAATCCCACAGGGGCGGAGGGGGCCAACGTCCTGACTTTC. Looking up the rest from reference TRBV27 and TRBJ2-6 gives the full variable domain: EAQVTQNPRYLITVTGKKLTVTCSQNMNHEYMSWYRQDPGLGLRQIYYSMNVEVTDKGDVPEGYKVSRKEKRNFPLILESPSPNQTSLYFCASSLSNPTGAEGANVLTFGAGSRLTVL.

The V call is TRBV20-1, the J call TRBJ1-2; D possibly corresponds to TRBD1 (5 bases). The ends were cut back, 3 bases at V and 6 bases at J, with 8 bases in the middle. Germline CDR1 reads DFQATT; CDR2 reads SNEGSKA (reference sequence). This CDR3 has 11 residues. CDR3 protein: CSARGGDGYTF. The DNA of the CDR3 is TGCAGTGCTAGGGGAGGGGATGGCTACACCTTC.